Listed below are T cell receptor beta chains from one sample, sequenced in a study of shared clonotypes between healthy human individuals. The data were produced by immunoSEQ multiplex PCR, yet TCRdb's version contains in-frame clones alone and is incomplete. The table lists fewer than 1 million clones, about 96% of them singletons, with less than 0.3% in the top ten. The sequenced sample consisted of naive CD8+ T cells sorted from blood. These receptors all stem from a man between 25 and 39 years old in good health. Both conserved end residues are trimmed from each CDR3. Fields, in order: J gene, V gene, CDR3 protein.

TRBJ2-7 | TRBV19 | ASSILVARVYEQY
TRBJ2-2 | TRBV6-5 | ASGWTGKNTGELF
TRBJ1-2 | TRBV5-5 | ASSYRQVEDYGYT
TRBJ2-2 | TRBV7-9 | ASSPSNGREAGELF
TRBJ2-1 | TRBV7-8 | ASSPLAGAEVGNEQF
TRBJ2-1 | TRBV9 | ASSVDVNNEQF
TRBJ2-7 | TRBV7-9 | ASSLVGTGGDEQY
TRBJ2-2 | TRBV4-3 | ASSESTGSGKTGELF
TRBJ2-3 | TRBV27 | ASSPLAETDTQY
TRBJ1-3 | TRBV7-6 | ASSSQETGAGNTIY